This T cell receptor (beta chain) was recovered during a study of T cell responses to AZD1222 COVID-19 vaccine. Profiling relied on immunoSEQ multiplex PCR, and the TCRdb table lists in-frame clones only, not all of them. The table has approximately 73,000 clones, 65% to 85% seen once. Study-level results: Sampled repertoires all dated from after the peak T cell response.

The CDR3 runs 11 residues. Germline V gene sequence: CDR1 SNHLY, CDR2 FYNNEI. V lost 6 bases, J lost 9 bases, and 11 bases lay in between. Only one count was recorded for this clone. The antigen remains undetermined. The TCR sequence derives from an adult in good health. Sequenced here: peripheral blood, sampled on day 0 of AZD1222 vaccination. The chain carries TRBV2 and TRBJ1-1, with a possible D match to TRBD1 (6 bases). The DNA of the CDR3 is TGTGCCAGCAGAGAGCAGGGGCAAGCTTTCTTT. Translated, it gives CASREQGQAFF.